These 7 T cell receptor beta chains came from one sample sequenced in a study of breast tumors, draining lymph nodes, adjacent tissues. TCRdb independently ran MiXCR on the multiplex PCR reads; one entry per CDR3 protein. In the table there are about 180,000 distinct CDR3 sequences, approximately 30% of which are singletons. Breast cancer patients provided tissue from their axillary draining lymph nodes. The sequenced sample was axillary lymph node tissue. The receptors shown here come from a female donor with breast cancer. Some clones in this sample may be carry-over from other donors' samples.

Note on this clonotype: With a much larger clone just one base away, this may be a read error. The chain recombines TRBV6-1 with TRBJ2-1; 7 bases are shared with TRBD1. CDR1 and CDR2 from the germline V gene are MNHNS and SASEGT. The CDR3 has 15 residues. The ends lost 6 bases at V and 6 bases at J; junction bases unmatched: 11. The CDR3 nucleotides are TGTGCCAGCAGCAACCGACAGGGTAGCTGCAATGAGCAGTTCTTC. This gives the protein CASSNRQGSCNEQFF.

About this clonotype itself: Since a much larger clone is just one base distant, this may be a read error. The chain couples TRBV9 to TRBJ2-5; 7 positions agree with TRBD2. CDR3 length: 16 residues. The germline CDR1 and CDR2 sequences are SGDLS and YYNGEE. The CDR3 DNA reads TGTGCCAGCAGCGTAGGAGGCGGGAGAAACCAAGAGACCCAGCACTTC. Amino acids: CASSVGGGRNQETQHF.

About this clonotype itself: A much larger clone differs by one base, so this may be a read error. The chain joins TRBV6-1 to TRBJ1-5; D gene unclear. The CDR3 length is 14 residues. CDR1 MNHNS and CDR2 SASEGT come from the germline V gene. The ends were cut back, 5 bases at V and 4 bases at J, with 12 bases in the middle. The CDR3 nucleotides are TGTGCCAGCAGTCAAGTTGGAGGGAATCAGCCCCAGCATTTT. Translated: CASSQVGGNQPQHF.

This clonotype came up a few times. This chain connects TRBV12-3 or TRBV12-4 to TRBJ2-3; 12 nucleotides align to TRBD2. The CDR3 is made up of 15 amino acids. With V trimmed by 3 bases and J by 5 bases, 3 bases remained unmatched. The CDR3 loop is CASSFPSGGVDTQYF. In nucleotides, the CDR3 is TGTGCCAGCAGTTTCCCTAGCGGGGGGGTAGATACGCAGTATTTT.

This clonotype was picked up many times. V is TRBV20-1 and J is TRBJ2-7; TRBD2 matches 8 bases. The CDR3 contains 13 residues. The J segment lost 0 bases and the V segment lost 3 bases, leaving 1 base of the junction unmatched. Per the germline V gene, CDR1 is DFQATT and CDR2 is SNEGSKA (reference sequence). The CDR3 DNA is TGCAGTGCTAGGAGCGGGAGCTCCTACGAGCAGTACTTC. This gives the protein CSARSGSSYEQYF.

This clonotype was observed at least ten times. Written as DNA, the CDR3 is TGTGCCAGCGGGGCTTTCCGGACGAGTTCGGAGCAGTTCTTC. This encodes CASGAFRTSSEQFF. The chain is built from TRBV2 and TRBJ2-1; D possibly corresponds to TRBD1 (5 bases). Between the trimmed V and J ends, which lost 8 bases and 10 bases, there was a span of 21 bases. The CDR3 is made up of 14 amino acids. Germline V gene lookup returns CDR1 SNHLY and CDR2 FYNNEI.

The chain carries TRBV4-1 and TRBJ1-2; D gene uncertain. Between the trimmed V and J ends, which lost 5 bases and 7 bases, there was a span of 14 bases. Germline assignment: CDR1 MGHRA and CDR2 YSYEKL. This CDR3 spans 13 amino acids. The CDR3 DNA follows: TGCGCCAGCAGCTCCGGGAGGACCGGTGGCTACACCTTC. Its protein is CASSSGRTGGYTF.